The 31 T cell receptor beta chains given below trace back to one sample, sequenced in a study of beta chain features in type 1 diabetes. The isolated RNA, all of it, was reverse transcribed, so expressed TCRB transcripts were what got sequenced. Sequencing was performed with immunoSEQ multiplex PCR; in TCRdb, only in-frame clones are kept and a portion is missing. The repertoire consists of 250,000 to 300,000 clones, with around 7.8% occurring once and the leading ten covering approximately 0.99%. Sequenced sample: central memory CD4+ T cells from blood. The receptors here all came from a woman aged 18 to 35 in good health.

CDR3 sequence: CASSQGLARQETQYF. The CDR3 DNA sequence: TGCGCCAGCAGCCAAGGACTAGCGAGGCAAGAGACCCAGTACTTC. This rearrangement joins TRBV4-3 to TRBJ2-5, with 8 bases identical to TRBD2. The CDR3 totals 15 residues. The germline V gene has CDR1 LGHNA and CDR2 YSLEER. Trimming cost V 1 base and J 2 bases; bases outside gene matches: 3.

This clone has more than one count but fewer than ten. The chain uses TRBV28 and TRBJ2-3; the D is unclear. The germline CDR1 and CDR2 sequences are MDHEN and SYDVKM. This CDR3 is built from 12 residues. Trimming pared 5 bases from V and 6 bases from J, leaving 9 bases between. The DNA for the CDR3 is TGTGCCAGCAGTCTTCGGGTGGATACGCAGTATTTT. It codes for CASSLRVDTQYF.

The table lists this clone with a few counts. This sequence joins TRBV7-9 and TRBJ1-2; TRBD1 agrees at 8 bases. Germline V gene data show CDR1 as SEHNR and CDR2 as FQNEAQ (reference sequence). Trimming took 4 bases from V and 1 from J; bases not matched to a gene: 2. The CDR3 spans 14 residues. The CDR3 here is CASSSDRGNYGYTF. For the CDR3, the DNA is TGTGCCAGCAGCTCTGACAGGGGTAACTATGGCTACACCTTC. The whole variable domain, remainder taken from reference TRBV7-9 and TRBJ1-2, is DTGVSQNPRHKITKRGQNVTFRCDPISEHNRLYWYRQTLGQGPEFLTYFQNEAQLEKSRLLSDRFSAERPKGSFSTLEIQRTEQGDSAMYLCASSSDRGNYGYTFGSGTRLTVV.

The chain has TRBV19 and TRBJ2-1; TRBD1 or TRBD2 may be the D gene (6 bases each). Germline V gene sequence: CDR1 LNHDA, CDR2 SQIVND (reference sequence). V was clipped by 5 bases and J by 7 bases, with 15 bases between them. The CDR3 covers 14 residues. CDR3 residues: CASSWSGEVNEQFF. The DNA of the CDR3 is TGTGCCAGTAGTTGGTCAGGGGAGGTGAATGAGCAGTTCTTC. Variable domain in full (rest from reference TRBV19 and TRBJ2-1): DGGITQSPKYLFRKEGQNVTLSCEQNLNHDAMYWYRQDPGQGLRLIYYSQIVNDFQKGDIAEGYSVSREKKESFPLTVTSAQKNPTAFYLCASSWSGEVNEQFFGPGTRLTVL.

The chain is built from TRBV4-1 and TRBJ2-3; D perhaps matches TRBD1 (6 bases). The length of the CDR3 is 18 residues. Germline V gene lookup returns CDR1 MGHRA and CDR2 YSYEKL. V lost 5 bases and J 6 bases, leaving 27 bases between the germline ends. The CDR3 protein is CASSLRAGGAGAGDTQYF. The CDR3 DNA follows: TGCGCCAGCAGCTTAAGGGCCGGCGGCGCAGGGGCTGGGGATACGCAGTATTTT.

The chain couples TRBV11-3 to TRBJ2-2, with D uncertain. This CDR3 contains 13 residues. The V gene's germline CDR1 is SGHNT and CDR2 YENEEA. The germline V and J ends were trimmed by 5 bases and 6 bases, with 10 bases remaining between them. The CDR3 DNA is TGTGCCAGCAGCCCGGCATCCGCCGGGGAGCTGTTTTTT. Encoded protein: CASSPASAGELFF.

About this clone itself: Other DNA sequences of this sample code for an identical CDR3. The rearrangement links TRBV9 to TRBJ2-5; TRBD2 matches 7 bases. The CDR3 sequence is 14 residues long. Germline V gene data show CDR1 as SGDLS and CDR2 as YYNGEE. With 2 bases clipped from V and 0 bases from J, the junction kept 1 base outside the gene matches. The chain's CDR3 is CASSVGGDQETQYF. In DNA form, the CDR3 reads TGTGCCAGCAGCGTTGGGGGGGACCAAGAGACCCAGTACTTC.

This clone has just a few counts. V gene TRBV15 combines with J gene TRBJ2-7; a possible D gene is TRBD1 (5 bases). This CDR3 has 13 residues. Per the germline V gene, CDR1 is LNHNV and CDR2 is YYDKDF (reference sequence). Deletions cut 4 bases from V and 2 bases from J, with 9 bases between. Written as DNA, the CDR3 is TGTGCCACCAGCAAGACAGACGCCTACGAGCAGTACTTC. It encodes CATSKTDAYEQYF.

Here the CDR3 reads CATSGFSGGTGELFF. The CDR3 DNA reads TGTGCCACCTCAGGTTTTAGCGGTGGCACCGGGGAGCTGTTTTTT. The rearrangement uses TRBV19 and TRBJ2-2; possibly TRBD2 for D (6 bases). The CDR3 runs 15 residues. From germline, CDR1 is LNHDA and CDR2 SQIVND (reference sequence). V was shortened by 10 bases and J by 4 bases, with 19 bases between the two germline ends.

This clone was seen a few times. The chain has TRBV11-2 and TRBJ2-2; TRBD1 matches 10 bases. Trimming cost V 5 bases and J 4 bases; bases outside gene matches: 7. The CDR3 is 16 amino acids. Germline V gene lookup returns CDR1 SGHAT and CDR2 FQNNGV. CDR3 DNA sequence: TGTGCCAGCAGCGACTGGGGGACAGGGGTCACCGGGGAGCTGTTTTTT. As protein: CASSDWGTGVTGELFF.

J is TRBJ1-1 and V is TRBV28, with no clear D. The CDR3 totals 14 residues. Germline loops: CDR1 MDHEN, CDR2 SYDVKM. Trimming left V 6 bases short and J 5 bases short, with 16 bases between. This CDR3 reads CASSVNFWRTEAFF. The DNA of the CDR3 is TGTGCCAGCAGCGTGAACTTCTGGAGGACTGAAGCTTTCTTT.

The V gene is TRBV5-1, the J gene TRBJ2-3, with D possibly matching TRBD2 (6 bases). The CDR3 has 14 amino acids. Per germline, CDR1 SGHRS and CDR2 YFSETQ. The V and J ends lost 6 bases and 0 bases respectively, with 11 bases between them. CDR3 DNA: TGCGCCAGCAACCCGGGGGATAGCACAGATACGCAGTATTTT. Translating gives CASNPGDSTDTQYF.

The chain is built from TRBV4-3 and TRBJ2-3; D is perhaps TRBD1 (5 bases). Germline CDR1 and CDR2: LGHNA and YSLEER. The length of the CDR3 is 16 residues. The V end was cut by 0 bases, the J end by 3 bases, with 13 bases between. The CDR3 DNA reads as TGCGCCAGCAGCCAAGATGGCACAGGAGAAACAGATACGCAGTATTTT. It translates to CASSQDGTGETDTQYF.

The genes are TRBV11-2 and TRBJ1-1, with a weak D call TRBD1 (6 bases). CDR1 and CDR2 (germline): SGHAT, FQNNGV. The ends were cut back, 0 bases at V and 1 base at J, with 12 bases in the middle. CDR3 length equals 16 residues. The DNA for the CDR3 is TGTGCCAGCAGCTTAGATGCCCCGGGACAGAACACTGAAGCTTTCTTT. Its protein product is CASSLDAPGQNTEAFF.

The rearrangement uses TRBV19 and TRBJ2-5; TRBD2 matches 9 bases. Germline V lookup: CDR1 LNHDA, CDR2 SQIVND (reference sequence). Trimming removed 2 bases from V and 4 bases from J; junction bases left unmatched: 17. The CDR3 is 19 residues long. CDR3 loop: CASSITGTSFVGGPETQYF. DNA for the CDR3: TGTGCCAGTAGTATAACCGGGACTAGCTTTGTTGGGGGTCCAGAGACCCAGTACTTC.

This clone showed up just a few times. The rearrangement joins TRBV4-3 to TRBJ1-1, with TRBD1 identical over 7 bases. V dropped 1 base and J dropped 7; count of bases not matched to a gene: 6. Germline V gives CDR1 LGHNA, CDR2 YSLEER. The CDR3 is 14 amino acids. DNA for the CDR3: TGCGCCAGCAGCCAAGTAGGGACAGTCAATGAAGCTTTCTTT. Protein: CASSQVGTVNEAFF.

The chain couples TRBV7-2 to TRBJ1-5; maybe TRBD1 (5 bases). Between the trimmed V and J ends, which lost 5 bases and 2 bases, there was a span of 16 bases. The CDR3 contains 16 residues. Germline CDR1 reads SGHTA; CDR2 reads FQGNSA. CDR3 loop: CASSRPPGEGNQPQHF. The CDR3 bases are TGTGCCAGCAGCCGCCCCCCGGGGGAGGGCAATCAGCCCCAGCATTTT.

CDR3: CSVGQGKDQPQHF. CDR3 nucleotide sequence: TGCAGCGTGGGACAGGGAAAGGATCAGCCCCAGCATTTT. The rearrangement joins TRBV29-1 to TRBJ1-5; TRBD1 matches at 9 bases. The CDR3 covers 13 residues. V gave up 6 bases and J gave up 5 bases; unmatched junction bases: 5. The germline CDR1 and CDR2 sequences are SQVTM and ANQGSEA. Combining the CDR3 with reference TRBV29-1 and TRBJ1-5 gives the whole variable domain SAVISQKPSRDICQRGTSLTIQCQVDSQVTMMFWYRQQPGQSLTLIATANQGSEATYESGFVIDKFPISRPNLTFSTLTVSNMSPEDSSIYLCSVGQGKDQPQHFGDGTRLSIL.

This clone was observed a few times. The DNA for the CDR3 is TGTGCCAGCAGCTTTCTTCCAGGGGGAAACAATGAGCAGTTCTTC. Translated, it gives CASSFLPGGNNEQFF. This chain connects TRBV11-1 to TRBJ2-1, with TRBD1 identical over 7 bases. This CDR3 region has 15 residues. Germline assignment: CDR1 SGHAT and CDR2 FQDESV (reference sequence). The trim removed 3 bases at V and 5 bases at J, leaving 7 bases unmatched.

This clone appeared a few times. CDR3 sequence reads: CASRENTEAFF. As DNA, the CDR3 is TGTGCCAGCAGGGAGAACACTGAAGCTTTCTTT. This chain connects TRBV2 to TRBJ1-1, with D unclear. The CDR3 has 11 amino acids. Trimming removed 6 bases at V and 1 base at J, with 3 bases between. From germline, CDR1 is SNHLY and CDR2 FYNNEI. The whole variable domain, remainder taken from reference TRBV2 and TRBJ1-1, is EPEVTQTPSHQVTQMGQEVILRCVPISNHLYFYWYRQILGQKVEFLVSFYNNEISEKSEIFDDQFSVERPDGSNFTLKIRSTKLEDSAMYFCASRENTEAFFGQGTRLTVV.

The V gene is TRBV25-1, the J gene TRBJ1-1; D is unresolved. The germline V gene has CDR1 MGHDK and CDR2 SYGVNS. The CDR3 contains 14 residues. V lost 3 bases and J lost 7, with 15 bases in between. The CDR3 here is CASSDGRRWIEAFF. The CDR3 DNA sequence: TGTGCCAGCAGTGATGGACGGCGGTGGATTGAAGCTTTCTTT.

The chain's CDR3 is CASTPGLADTQYF. The CDR3 DNA reads as TGTGCCAGCACGCCCGGACTAGCGGATACGCAGTATTTT. The chain joins TRBV2 to TRBJ2-3, with 9 bases that match TRBD2. Germline V gene data show CDR1 as SNHLY and CDR2 as FYNNEI. This CDR3 has 13 amino acids. With 7 bases clipped from V and 6 bases from J, the junction kept 5 bases outside the gene matches.

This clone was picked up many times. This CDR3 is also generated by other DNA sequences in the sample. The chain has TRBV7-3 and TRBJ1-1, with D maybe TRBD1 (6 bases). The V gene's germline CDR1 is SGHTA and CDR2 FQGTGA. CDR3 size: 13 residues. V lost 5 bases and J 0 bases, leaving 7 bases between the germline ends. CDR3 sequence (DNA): TGTGCCAGCAGCAGACAGGTGAACACTGAAGCTTTCTTT. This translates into CASSRQVNTEAFF. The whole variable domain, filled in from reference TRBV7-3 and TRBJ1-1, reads GAGVSQTPSNKVTEKGKYVELRCDPISGHTALYWYRQSLGQGPEFLIYFQGTGAADDSGLPNDRFFAVRPEGSVSTLKIQRTERGDSAVYLCASSRQVNTEAFFGQGTRLTVV.

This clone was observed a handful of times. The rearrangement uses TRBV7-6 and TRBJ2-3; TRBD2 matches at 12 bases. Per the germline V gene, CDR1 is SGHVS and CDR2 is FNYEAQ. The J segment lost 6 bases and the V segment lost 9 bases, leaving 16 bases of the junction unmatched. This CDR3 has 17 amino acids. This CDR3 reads CASGTDTSGGPADTQYF. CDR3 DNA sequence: TGTGCCAGTGGGACGGACACTAGCGGGGGGCCAGCCGATACGCAGTATTTT. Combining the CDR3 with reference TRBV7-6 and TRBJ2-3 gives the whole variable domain GAGVSQSPRYKVTKRGQDVALRCDPISGHVSLYWYRQALGQGPEFLTYFNYEAQQDKSGLPNDRFSAERPEGSISTLTIQRTEQRDSAMYRCASGTDTSGGPADTQYFGPGTRLTVL.

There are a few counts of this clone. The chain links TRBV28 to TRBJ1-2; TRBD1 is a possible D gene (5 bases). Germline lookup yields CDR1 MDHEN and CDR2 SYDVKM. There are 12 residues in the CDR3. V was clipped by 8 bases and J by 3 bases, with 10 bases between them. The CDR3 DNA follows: TGTGCCAGCCAGGCGGGGGACTATGGCTACACCTTC. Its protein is CASQAGDYGYTF.

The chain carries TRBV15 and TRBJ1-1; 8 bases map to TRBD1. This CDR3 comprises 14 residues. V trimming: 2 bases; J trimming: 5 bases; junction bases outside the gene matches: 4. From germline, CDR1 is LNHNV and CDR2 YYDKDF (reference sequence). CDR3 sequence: CATSRKRTGTEAFF. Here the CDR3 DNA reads TGTGCCACCAGCAGAAAAAGGACAGGGACTGAAGCTTTCTTT.

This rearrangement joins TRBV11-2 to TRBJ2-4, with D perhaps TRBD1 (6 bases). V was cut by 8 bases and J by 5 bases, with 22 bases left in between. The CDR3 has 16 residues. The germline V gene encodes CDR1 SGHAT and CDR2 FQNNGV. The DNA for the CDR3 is TGTGCCAGCCGCCGGCAGGGGCCGGGATCGCAAAACATTCAGTACTTC. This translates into CASRRQGPGSQNIQYF.

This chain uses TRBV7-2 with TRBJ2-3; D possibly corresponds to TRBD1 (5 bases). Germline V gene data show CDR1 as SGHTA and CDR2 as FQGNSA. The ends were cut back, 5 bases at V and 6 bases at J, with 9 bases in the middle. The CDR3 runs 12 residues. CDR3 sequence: CASSPGWDTQYF. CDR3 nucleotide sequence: TGTGCCAGCAGCCCAGGGTGGGATACGCAGTATTTT.

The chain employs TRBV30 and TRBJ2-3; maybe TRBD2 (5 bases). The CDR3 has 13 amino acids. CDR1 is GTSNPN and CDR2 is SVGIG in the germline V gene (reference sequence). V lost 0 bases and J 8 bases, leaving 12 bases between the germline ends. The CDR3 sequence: CAWSVGLEGTQYF. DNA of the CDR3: TGTGCCTGGAGTGTAGGCCTAGAGGGTACGCAGTATTTT.

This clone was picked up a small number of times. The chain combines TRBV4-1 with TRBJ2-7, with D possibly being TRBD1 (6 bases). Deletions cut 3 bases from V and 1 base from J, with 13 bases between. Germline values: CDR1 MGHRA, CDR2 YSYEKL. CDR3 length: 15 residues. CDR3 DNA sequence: TGCGCCAGCAGCCAGGTGGCAGGACAGTCCTACGAGCAGTACGTC. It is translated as CASSQVAGQSYEQYV.

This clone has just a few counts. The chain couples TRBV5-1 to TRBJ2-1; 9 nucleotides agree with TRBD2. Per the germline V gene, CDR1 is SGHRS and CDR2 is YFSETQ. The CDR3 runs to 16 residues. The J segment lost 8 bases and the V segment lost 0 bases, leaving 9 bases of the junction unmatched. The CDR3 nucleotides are TGCGCCAGCAGCTTGGACCGGCTAGCGGGATGGGATGAGCAGTTCTTC. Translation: CASSLDRLAGWDEQFF.